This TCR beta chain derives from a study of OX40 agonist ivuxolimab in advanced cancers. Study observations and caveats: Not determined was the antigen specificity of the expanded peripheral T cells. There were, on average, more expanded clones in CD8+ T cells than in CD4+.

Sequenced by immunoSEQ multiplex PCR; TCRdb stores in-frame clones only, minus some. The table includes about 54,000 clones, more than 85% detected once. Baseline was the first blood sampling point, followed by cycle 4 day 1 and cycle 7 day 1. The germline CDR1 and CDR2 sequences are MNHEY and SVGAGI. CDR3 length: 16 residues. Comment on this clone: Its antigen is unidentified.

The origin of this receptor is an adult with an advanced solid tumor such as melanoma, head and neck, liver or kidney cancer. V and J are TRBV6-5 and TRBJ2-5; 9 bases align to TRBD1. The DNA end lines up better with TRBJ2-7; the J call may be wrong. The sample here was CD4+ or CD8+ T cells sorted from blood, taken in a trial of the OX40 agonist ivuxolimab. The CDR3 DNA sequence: TGTGCCAGCAGTTACTCGAGGTCCGGACAGGGGTTCGAGCAGTACTTC. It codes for CASSYSRSGQGFEQYF.